This TCR beta chain comes out of a study of T cells in Graves' hyperthyroidism and ophthalmopathy. Study-level findings and limits: Median prediction lead before ophthalmopathy onset was around 7 months with the model. A 13 V-J model separated ophthalmopathy from stable hyperthyroidism.

Diagnosing involved the use of clinical symptoms, serum thyroxine and TRAb, thyroid ultrasound and orbital computed tomography. Germline lookup yields CDR1 SGHDN and CDR2 FVKESK. This CDR3 has 14 amino acids. V dropped 6 bases and J dropped 6; count of bases not matched to a gene: 4. This clonotype was recorded many times. Its antigen remains unidentified. The CDR3 regions of TCR beta were amplified from RNA transcripts. HTBI primers drove first-round RT-PCR of the TCR CDR3. TCRdb re-derived calls from the multiplex PCR reads in MiXCR, one entry per CDR3 protein. The data show under 500,000 distinct CDR3 sequences, over 13% seen once.

V usage is TRBV14 and J usage is TRBJ1-4; TRBD1 agrees at 10 bases. Sequenced material: blood. This clonotype was sampled from a man in his fifties or sixties with Graves' ophthalmopathy. The CDR3 sequence is CASRRTGGDEKLFF. Written as DNA, the CDR3 is TGTGCCAGCAGACGGACAGGGGGAGATGAAAAACTGTTTTTT. The complete variable domain, with remaining parts taken from reference TRBV14 and TRBJ1-4, reads EAGVTQFPSHSVIEKGQTVTLRCDPISGHDNLYWYRRVMGKEIKFLLHFVKESKQDESGMPNNRFLAERTGGTYSTLKVQPAELEDSGVYFCASRRTGGDEKLFFGSGTQLSVL.